Listed here is a single T cell receptor beta chain. The method was immunoSEQ multiplex PCR; TCRdb's version includes in-frame clones alone and lacks a portion of them. This table holds approximately 200,000 clones, less than 90% found once. This CDR3 has 13 residues. CDR1 SGHRS and CDR2 YFSETQ come from the germline V gene. The V gene lost 4 bases and the J gene lost 8 bases, with 13 bases spanning the gap. This specimen comes from a study of blood T cell repertoires in COVID-19. Turning to the study itself: PBMCs, B-cell-depleted T cells, or T cells were the source of the cDNA or gDNA that made up the material.

The sequence was obtained from a man between 65 and 85 years old with active or convalescent COVID-19. Source material: peripheral blood. The chain links TRBV5-1 to TRBJ2-1; D is perhaps TRBD2 (6 bases). CDR3 protein: CASSPTSRDEQFF. The DNA for the CDR3 is TGCGCCAGCAGCCCAACTAGCAGGGATGAGCAGTTCTTC.